This TCR beta chain was retrieved from a study of metastatic and nonmetastatic thyroid tumors. Across the whole study: Where malignant and benign thyroid patients were concerned, repertoires were compared across blood and tumor or nodule tissue. Findings and limits, study-wide: In blood and tumor, TCR beta diversity was reportedly significantly higher in malignant thyroid tumors than in benign nodules.

Original processing methods: A papillary thyroid cancer distant-metastasis classifier was built from CDR3 differences across clinicopathological groups. TCRdb reprocessed the PCR reads using MiXCR. These V and J calls rely on TCRdb rather than the paper's analysis. The table records 35,000 to 40,000 clones, about 15% of them present only once. Deletions cut 1 base from V and 2 bases from J, with 28 bases between. This CDR3 comprises 21 residues. Germline V gene data show CDR1 as SSHAT and CDR2 as FNYEAQ (reference sequence). Until they underwent thyroid surgery, no patient had received any treatment. This clone was seen at least ten times. The antigen remains unidentified.

The sample taken for sequencing was tumor tissue. The chain carries TRBV7-7 and TRBJ2-3, with D tentatively TRBD1 or TRBD2 (6 bases each). This TCR was recovered from a female donor with papillary thyroid cancer or a benign thyroid nodule (not recorded which). Some clones in this sample may be carry-over from other donors' samples. The CDR3 here is CASSLEGVTGGWRGPTDTQYF. The CDR3 coding sequence is TGTGCCAGCAGCTTAGAGGGAGTGACCGGGGGCTGGCGAGGGCCCACAGATACGCAGTATTTT.